Listed here is a single T cell receptor beta chain. The assay was immunoSEQ multiplex PCR, and TCRdb's table has in-frame clones only and misses some. The data contain some 150,000 clones, approximately 88% of them singletons. The sample belongs to a study of blood T cell repertoires in COVID-19. This clonotype was sampled from a woman in her forties or fifties with acute or convalescent COVID-19. The material sequenced was peripheral blood.

Here the CDR3 reads CASSLATSRSSYEQYF. The CDR3, as DNA: TGTGCCAGCAGCTTGGCGACTTCAAGGAGCTCCTACGAGCAGTACTTC. This chain uses TRBV5-4 with TRBJ2-7; D is unclear. Trimming pared 0 bases from V and 0 bases from J, leaving 13 bases between. The CDR3 spans 16 residues. The germline CDR1 and CDR2 sequences are SGHNT and YYREEE (reference sequence).